Presented here are 27 T cell receptor beta chains from one specimen sequenced in a study of T-cell memory formation after mild COVID-19. TCRdb fed the 5' RACE reads into MiXCR, producing one record per CDR3 protein. The data show under 350,000 distinct CDR3 sequences, with around 15% seen just once and 22% held by the top ten. The sample comprised PBMCs or a T cell subset sorted from them (not recorded which). These receptors were collected from a man aged 18 to 30 who had mild COVID-19 (a few samples of this study predate the infection). Cell type and time point are not known.

This clonotype was seen at least ten times. The chain employs TRBV11-3 and TRBJ2-6, with no clear D. The CDR3 spans 18 residues. From germline, CDR1 is SGHNT and CDR2 YENEEA. The V end lost 2 bases, the J end lost 0 bases, and 14 bases lay between the germline ends. CDR3 protein: CASSLTSARFSGANVLTF. The CDR3 DNA follows: TGTGCCAGCAGCTTAACATCTGCTCGCTTCTCTGGGGCCAACGTCCTGACTTTC.

This clonotype has ten or more counts. The rearrangement links TRBV5-1 to TRBJ1-1; D is possibly TRBD1 (5 bases). The CDR3 runs 13 residues. Trimming stripped 0 bases from V and 10 bases from J, with 13 bases between. Germline CDR1 is SGHRS and CDR2 is YFSETQ. As DNA, the CDR3 is TGCGCCAGCAGCTTGGCCCCAGGGAACGGAGCTTTCTTT. The encoded protein is CASSLAPGNGAFF.

The V gene is TRBV12-3 or TRBV12-4, the J gene TRBJ2-7; D is possibly TRBD1 (6 bases). The CDR3 covers 13 residues. Trimming took 3 bases from V and 2 from J, leaving 8 bases between them. CDR3 loop: CASSLGAAYEQYF. CDR3 DNA sequence: TGTGCCAGCAGTTTGGGGGCAGCCTACGAGCAGTACTTC.

The V call is TRBV9, the J call TRBJ2-5; D is ambiguous. Trimming removed 3 bases at V and 5 bases at J, with 8 bases between. The CDR3 consists of 12 residues. Germline V gives CDR1 SGDLS, CDR2 YYNGEE. As DNA, the CDR3 is TGTGCCAGCAGCGGGCCCTCGGAGACCCAGTACTTC. Translated, it gives CASSGPSETQYF.

The chain joins TRBV3-1 to TRBJ2-1; TRBD2 matches 8 bases. CDR3 size: 12 residues. Germline V lookup: CDR1 LGHDT, CDR2 YNNKEL (reference sequence). The trim removed 4 bases at V and 10 bases at J, leaving 3 bases unmatched. CDR3 sequence reads: CASSPVAGEQFF. The CDR3 coding sequence is TGTGCCAGCAGCCCGGTAGCGGGGGAGCAGTTCTTC.

This clonotype turned up a few times. V is TRBV20-1 and J is TRBJ1-6; TRBD1 might be the D (6 bases). Germline V gives CDR1 DFQATT, CDR2 SNEGSKA (reference sequence). The CDR3 length is 13 residues. The chain's CDR3 is CSAIRDKSSPLHF. The CDR3 DNA reads as TGCAGCGCCATCCGGGACAAAAGTTCACCCCTCCACTTT.

The chain combines TRBV20-1 with TRBJ1-6; D is unclear. CDR1 is DFQATT, CDR2 SNEGSKA, per germline (reference sequence). There are 12 residues in the CDR3. The germline V and J ends were trimmed by 3 bases and 7 bases, with 7 bases remaining between them. This chain's CDR3 is CSARGSNSPLHF. For the CDR3, the DNA is TGCAGTGCTAGGGGTTCCAATTCACCCCTCCACTTT.

This clonotype was counted only a few times. The chain is built from TRBV7-9 and TRBJ2-2; TRBD1 agrees at 9 bases. CDR3 length: 17 residues. Germline-derived CDR1 and CDR2 are SEHNR and FQNEAQ (reference sequence). With V trimmed by 2 bases and J by 0 bases, 4 bases remained unmatched. CDR3: CASSLRGTGSNTGELFF. CDR3 DNA: TGTGCCAGCAGCTTAAGGGGGACAGGGTCGAACACCGGGGAGCTGTTTTTT. Based on the CDR3 plus reference TRBV7-9 and TRBJ2-2, the full variable domain is DTGVSQNPRHKITKRGQNVTFRCDPISEHNRLYWYRQTLGQGPEFLTYFQNEAQLEKSRLLSDRFSAERPKGSFSTLEIQRTEQGDSAMYLCASSLRGTGSNTGELFFGEGSRLTVL.

The rearrangement uses TRBV11-3 and TRBJ2-5, with 7 bases fitting TRBD1. Looked up from germline, CDR1 is SGHNT and CDR2 is YENEEA. This CDR3 region has 17 residues. The J segment lost 5 bases and the V segment lost 0 bases, leaving 12 bases of the junction unmatched. In nucleotides, the CDR3 is TGTGCCAGCAGCTTAGACGGGCCAGGGGGTGTCTCGGAGACCCAGTACTTC. Protein product: CASSLDGPGGVSETQYF.

This clonotype was picked up a small number of times. This chain connects TRBV20-1 to TRBJ1-2; D remains unclear. V lost 2 bases, J lost 8 bases, and 15 bases lay in between. CDR1 DFQATT and CDR2 SNEGSKA come from the germline V gene (reference sequence). The CDR3 contains 13 residues. CDR3 protein: CSARPTHLGGYTF. DNA for the CDR3: TGCAGTGCTAGACCAACCCATCTGGGGGGCTACACCTTC.

This clonotype was found a few times. This rearrangement joins TRBV7-6 to TRBJ1-1; TRBD1 matches 7 bases. This CDR3 is 16 amino acids long. V lost 2 bases, J lost 1 base, and 7 bases stayed unmatched. The germline V gene has CDR1 SGHVS and CDR2 FNYEAQ. CDR3: CASSLFGAGGNTEAFF. The CDR3 DNA follows: TGTGCCAGCAGCTTATTCGGGGCAGGGGGGAACACTGAAGCTTTCTTT.

The chain joins TRBV11-2 to TRBJ2-5, with 9 bases that match TRBD2. With 5 bases clipped from V and 5 bases from J, the junction kept 12 bases outside the gene matches. This CDR3 is built from 16 residues. In germline, CDR1 is SGHAT, CDR2 FQNNGV. The CDR3 DNA reads as TGTGCCAGCAGCCCCGGACTAGCGAGGGGGCAGGAGACCCAGTACTTC. Amino acid sequence: CASSPGLARGQETQYF.

This clonotype was counted a few times. CDR3 protein: CASSQGDSSQETQYF. CDR3 nucleotide sequence: TGTGCCAGCAGCCAAGGGGACAGCTCCCAAGAGACCCAGTACTTC. The rearrangement uses TRBV3-1 and TRBJ2-5; 7 nucleotides line up with TRBD1. The germline gives CDR1 LGHDT, CDR2 YNNKEL (reference sequence). The length of the CDR3 is 15 residues. The trim removed 1 base at V and 1 base at J, leaving 3 bases unmatched.

Only a few counts were recorded for this clonotype. V usage is TRBV7-3 and J usage is TRBJ2-2; D possibly corresponds to TRBD2 (5 bases). The CDR3 length is 16 residues. Germline V gives CDR1 SGHTA, CDR2 FQGTGA. V lost 3 bases to trimming and J lost 1 base, with 12 bases between them. The chain's CDR3 is CASSFAGGKNTGELFF. DNA of the CDR3: TGTGCCAGCAGCTTCGCTGGAGGAAAGAACACCGGGGAGCTGTTTTTT.

This clonotype was picked up a small number of times. The gene calls are TRBV25-1 and TRBJ1-1; a possible D gene is TRBD1 (6 bases). V was clipped by 3 bases and J by 6 bases, with 11 bases between them. Looked up from germline, CDR1 is MGHDK and CDR2 is SYGVNS. The CDR3 is made up of 13 amino acids. This chain's CDR3 is CASSEGGKSEAFF. CDR3 coding DNA: TGTGCCAGCAGTGAGGGGGGCAAGTCTGAAGCTTTCTTT.

This clonotype has more than one count but fewer than ten. V and J are TRBV7-9 and TRBJ2-2; D unclear. V shed 0 bases and J shed 6 bases, with 8 bases lying between them. This CDR3 spans 14 amino acids. CDR1 and CDR2 from the germline V gene are SEHNR and FQNEAQ (reference sequence). The CDR3 bases are TGTGCCAGCAGCTTAGCGCCAGGCTCCGGGGAGCTGTTTTTT. Amino acids: CASSLAPGSGELFF. Full variable domain (remainder filled in from reference TRBV7-9 and TRBJ2-2): DTGVSQNPRHKITKRGQNVTFRCDPISEHNRLYWYRQTLGQGPEFLTYFQNEAQLEKSRLLSDRFSAERPKGSFSTLEIQRTEQGDSAMYLCASSLAPGSGELFFGEGSRLTVL.

The rearrangement links TRBV20-1 to TRBJ2-2, with 7 bases fitting TRBD2. J lost 0 bases, V lost 6 bases, and 4 bases had no gene match. CDR3 length equals 14 residues. The germline V gene encodes CDR1 DFQATT and CDR2 SNEGSKA (reference sequence). The DNA of the CDR3 is TGCAGTGCCACTAGCGTTTCGAACACCGGGGAGCTGTTTTTT. It specifies CSATSVSNTGELFF.

In its sample, this clonotype was seen many times. This rearrangement joins TRBV7-2 to TRBJ2-3; D uncertain. Germline assignment: CDR1 SGHTA and CDR2 FQGNSA. V shed 3 bases and J shed 6 bases, with 4 bases lying between them. The CDR3 contains 11 residues. CDR3 sequence (DNA): TGTGCCAGCAGCTTCCCCGATACGCAGTATTTT. Translating gives CASSFPDTQYF.

The chain is built from TRBV18 and TRBJ1-2, with D perhaps TRBD1 (6 bases). Germline CDR1 reads KGHSH; CDR2 reads LQKENI. This CDR3 spans 15 amino acids. V lost 3 bases, J lost 3 bases, and 14 bases lay in between. CDR3 sequence reads: CASSPGRTEYYGYTF. The CDR3 nucleotides are TGTGCCAGCTCACCGGGGCGGACAGAGTACTATGGCTACACCTTC.

V gene TRBV5-1 combines with J gene TRBJ1-5, with D tentatively TRBD1 (6 bases). Deletions cut 4 bases from V and 7 bases from J, with 15 bases between. Germline assignment: CDR1 SGHRS and CDR2 YFSETQ. This CDR3 region has 14 residues. The CDR3 region has the DNA TGCGCCAGCAGCCCTTTTGGGGGGCAACAGCCCCAGCATTTT. Translated: CASSPFGGQQPQHF.

This clonotype was seen a handful of times. The V and J genes are TRBV5-1 and TRBJ1-1; D call uncertain. Germline assignment: CDR1 SGHRS and CDR2 YFSETQ. The CDR3 has 14 residues. The V and J ends lost 0 bases and 1 base respectively, with 7 bases between them. The CDR3 sequence is CASSLEPQNTEAFF. Here the CDR3 DNA reads TGCGCCAGCAGCTTGGAACCACAGAACACTGAAGCTTTCTTT.

Points on this clonotype: A much larger clone differs from this one at a single base, so this may be a read error. V and J are TRBV7-8 and TRBJ2-5, with 8 bases identical to TRBD1. Looked up from germline, CDR1 is SGHVS and CDR2 is FQNEAQ. This CDR3 spans 13 amino acids. CDR3 coding DNA: TGTGACAGCAGCTTTGGACAGGGAAAGACCCAGTACTTC. It encodes CDSSFGQGKTQYF.

V gene TRBV7-2 combines with J gene TRBJ2-5, with 7 bases lining up with TRBD2. The length of the CDR3 is 13 residues. Germline trimming cut 8 bases from V and 2 bases from J; bases unmatched to any gene: 5. The germline V gene encodes CDR1 SGHTA and CDR2 FQGNSA. This chain's CDR3 is CASFRGEQETQYF. CDR3 coding DNA: TGTGCCAGCTTTCGGGGGGAACAAGAGACCCAGTACTTC.

The chain uses TRBV5-1 and TRBJ2-3; D tentatively fits TRBD1 or TRBD2 (5 bases each). CDR3 length: 14 residues. Trimming removed 6 bases at V and 7 bases at J, with 18 bases between. Germline CDR1 and CDR2: SGHRS and YFSETQ. The CDR3 DNA reads as TGCGCCAGCAACCCCACCGGGGCCGAATATACGCAGTATTTT. Its protein is CASNPTGAEYTQYF.

V and J are TRBV4-1 and TRBJ2-1, with 7 bases matching TRBD2. The V segment lost 10 bases and the J segment 3 bases; nucleotides outside the gene matches: 12. The CDR3 runs to 15 residues. The germline CDR1 and CDR2 sequences are MGHRA and YSYEKL. CDR3 DNA: TGCGCCACCTCGCCGACTAGCCGAAGCTACAATGAGCAGTTCTTC. This codes for CATSPTSRSYNEQFF.

This clonotype occurred many times. The V gene is TRBV5-1, the J gene TRBJ2-4, with D tentatively TRBD2 (6 bases). V was cut by 4 bases and J by 5 bases, with 13 bases left in between. This CDR3 is built from 14 residues. Germline V CDR1 and CDR2: SGHRS, YFSETQ. This CDR3 is CASSLQGGENIQYF. The CDR3 bases are TGCGCCAGCAGCCTGCAGGGCGGGGAAAACATTCAGTACTTC.

This clonotype was counted at least ten times. The chain carries TRBV5-1 and TRBJ2-2; D is ambiguous. Trimming removed 5 bases at V and 8 bases at J, with 10 bases between. Germline CDR1 reads SGHRS; CDR2 reads YFSETQ. The CDR3 consists of 12 residues. CDR3 nucleotide sequence: TGCGCCAGCAGTCTACAATCGGGGGAGCTGTTTTTT. This gives the protein CASSLQSGELFF. The full variable domain, rest sourced from reference TRBV5-1 and TRBJ2-2, is KAGVTQTPRYLIKTRGQQVTLSCSPISGHRSVSWYQQTPGQGLQFLFEYFSETQRNKGNFPGRFSGRQFSNSRSEMNVSTLELGDSALYLCASSLQSGELFFGEGSRLTVL.